This T cell receptor beta chain was captured in a study of beta chain features in type 1 diabetes. Notes on the study in general: Type 1 diabetes patients had TCRB CDR3s that were shorter (moderately but significantly so) in all four CD4+ subsets.

All of the isolated RNA was reverse transcribed, so expressed TCRB transcripts were sequenced. Generated by immunoSEQ multiplex PCR, the TCRdb table keeps only in-frame clones and is missing some. The table includes about 230,000 clones, approximately 16% detected once. Concerning this clone: Its antigen is unidentified.

The receptor's source is a man younger than 45 with type 1 diabetes. The sequenced sample consisted of naive CD4+ T cells from blood.

As DNA, the CDR3 is TGTGCCATCAGTGAAGGGACAGGGGACCGCGAGCAGTACTTC. This codes for CAISEGTGDREQYF. The chain links TRBV10-3 to TRBJ2-7; 10 bases fit TRBD1. Looked up from germline, CDR1 is ENHRY and CDR2 is SYGVKD. The CDR3 spans 14 residues. J gave up 6 bases and V 3 bases, and 5 bases lay outside the gene matches.